A single sample gave rise to the 30 T cell receptor beta chains below, sequenced in a study of blood T cell repertoires in COVID-19. Only in-frame clones appear in the TCRdb table, and some are missing; sequencing was by immunoSEQ multiplex PCR. The sample carries roughly 250,000 clones, 87% recorded once. The specimen was PBMCs or T cells enriched from blood (not recorded which). These receptors originate from a woman in her twenties or thirties with acute COVID-19.

The V gene is TRBV19, the J gene TRBJ1-1, with a possible D match to TRBD1 (6 bases). Trimming took off 1 base at V and 6 bases at J, with 9 bases between the two ends. The CDR3 is 13 amino acids. The germline CDR1 and CDR2 sequences are LNHDA and SQIVND (reference sequence). The CDR3 sequence is CASSIGTAAEAFF. CDR3 nucleotides: TGTGCCAGTAGTATAGGGACAGCCGCTGAAGCTTTCTTT.

This clone was seen a single time. V and J are TRBV19 and TRBJ2-2; TRBD1 matches 9 bases. CDR1 is LNHDA, CDR2 SQIVND, per germline (reference sequence). V lost 4 bases and J lost 0; bases outside the gene matches: 3. CDR3 length: 16 residues. CDR3 nucleotide sequence: TGTGCCAGTAGTACCGGGACAGGGACGAACACCGGGGAGCTGTTTTTT. Its protein product is CASSTGTGTNTGELFF.

The rearrangement joins TRBV16 to TRBJ2-7, with 9 bases matching TRBD2. Germline trimming cut 2 bases from V and 0 bases from J; bases unmatched to any gene: 5. The CDR3 is 16 residues long. Germline CDR1 is KGHSY and CDR2 is FQNENV. This CDR3 reads CASSQMIAGDSYEQYF. For the CDR3, the DNA is TGTGCCAGCAGCCAAATGATAGCGGGGGACTCCTACGAGCAGTACTTC. Variable domain in full (rest from reference TRBV16 and TRBJ2-7): GEEVAQTPKHLVRGEGQKAKLYCAPIKGHSYVFWYQQVLKNEFKFLISFQNENVFDETGMPKERFSAKCLPNSPCSLEIQATKLEDSAVYFCASSQMIAGDSYEQYFGPGTRLTVT.

This clone was recorded only once. This chain connects TRBV4-3 to TRBJ1-2; TRBD1 matches at 12 bases. The CDR3 sequence is 19 residues long. Per the germline V gene, CDR1 is LGHNA and CDR2 is YSLEER. V gave up 0 bases and J gave up 0 bases; unmatched junction bases: 8. This CDR3 reads CASSQDRGTGGKANYGYTF. CDR3 DNA: TGCGCCAGCAGCCAAGATCGGGGGACAGGGGGCAAAGCTAACTATGGCTACACCTTC.

In its sample, this clone was seen once. Other DNA sequences within the sample encode an identical CDR3. This sequence joins TRBV11-3 and TRBJ1-6; D may be TRBD1 (6 bases). The CDR3 loop spans 14 amino acids. The germline V and J ends were trimmed by 3 bases and 7 bases, with 10 bases remaining between them. Per germline, CDR1 SGHNT and CDR2 YENEEA. CDR3 coding DNA: TGTGCCAGCAGCTTTTCAGGGGTAAATTCACCCCTCCACTTT. Amino acid sequence: CASSFSGVNSPLHF.

The chain carries TRBV4-1 and TRBJ1-2; D may be TRBD1 (5 bases). Trimming stripped 4 bases from V and 1 base from J, with 13 bases between. The germline V gene encodes CDR1 MGHRA and CDR2 YSYEKL. This CDR3 contains 15 residues. Here the CDR3 reads CASSRTGPFNYGYTF. The CDR3 DNA follows: TGCGCCAGCAGCCGCACAGGCCCTTTTAACTATGGCTACACCTTC.

The chain couples TRBV7-6 to TRBJ2-7; TRBD1 matches at 9 bases. After removal of 5 bases from V and 0 bases from J, the junction contained 11 bases not matched to a gene. This CDR3 spans 17 amino acids. From germline, CDR1 is SGHVS and CDR2 FNYEAQ. CDR3 nucleotides: TGTGCCAGCAGCCTGGGGCTACAGGGGGCTGGCTCCTACGAGCAGTACTTC. Protein sequence: CASSLGLQGAGSYEQYF.

This clone was picked up one time. This CDR3 reads CSASSQGTTNEKLFF. The CDR3 nucleotides are TGCAGTGCTAGTTCACAGGGGACAACTAATGAAAAACTGTTTTTT. This chain joins TRBV20-1 and TRBJ1-4; 7 nucleotides match TRBD1. Per the germline V gene, CDR1 is DFQATT and CDR2 is SNEGSKA (reference sequence). The CDR3 contains 15 residues. Trimming took 3 bases from V and 0 from J; bases not matched to a gene: 4.

J is TRBJ1-1 and V is TRBV5-1, with 9 bases matching TRBD1. CDR3 length: 15 residues. With 2 bases clipped from V and 3 bases from J, the junction kept 5 bases outside the gene matches. The germline CDR1 and CDR2 sequences are SGHRS and YFSETQ. The CDR3 loop is CASSFRDRVDTEAFF. The CDR3, as DNA: TGCGCCAGCAGCTTCCGGGACAGGGTGGACACTGAAGCTTTCTTT.

This clone was detected only once. The gene calls are TRBV5-1 and TRBJ1-1; D is possibly TRBD1 (5 bases). Per germline, CDR1 SGHRS and CDR2 YFSETQ. V shed 0 bases and J shed 1 base, with 7 bases lying between them. This CDR3 has 14 residues. CDR3 in DNA: TGCGCCAGCAGCTTGGGACAGTCGAACACTGAAGCTTTCTTT. Its translation: CASSLGQSNTEAFF.

This clone was seen a single time. The rearrangement links TRBV19 to TRBJ2-6, with D maybe TRBD1 (5 bases). V was pared by 3 bases and J by 2 bases, with 17 bases between. The germline V gene has CDR1 LNHDA and CDR2 SQIVND (reference sequence). This CDR3 has 18 residues. The CDR3 DNA is TGTGCCAGTAGTATCGTCGCCAGACAGTCGACTGGGGCCAACGTCCTGACTTTC. Translating gives CASSIVARQSTGANVLTF.

V gene TRBV24-1 combines with J gene TRBJ2-1; 8 nucleotides line up with TRBD2. With 3 bases clipped from V and 7 bases from J, the junction kept 13 bases outside the gene matches. CDR3 length equals 17 residues. The V gene's germline CDR1 is KGHDR and CDR2 SFDVKD. The DNA of the CDR3 is TGTGCCACCAGTGATCACCGGAGCGGGGGTAGGGCAAATGAGCAGTTCTTC. Protein: CATSDHRSGGRANEQFF.

The chain couples TRBV7-2 to TRBJ1-1; D not certain. The CDR3 covers 13 residues. The germline CDR1 and CDR2 sequences are SGHTA and FQGNSA. V was clipped by 6 bases and J by 8 bases, with 16 bases between them. CDR3 sequence: CASRKRDDREAFF. CDR3 in DNA: TGTGCCAGCAGGAAGAGGGATGACCGGGAAGCTTTCTTT.

The CDR3 DNA is TGTGCCAGCAGCTTAGACAGGGCTGGCAATCAGCCCCAGCATTTT. Translating gives CASSLDRAGNQPQHF. This chain connects TRBV7-8 to TRBJ1-5, with D maybe TRBD1 (6 bases). Trimming stripped 1 base from V and 2 bases from J, with 9 bases between. From germline, CDR1 is SGHVS and CDR2 FQNEAQ. This CDR3 is built from 15 residues.

V and J are TRBV6-4 and TRBJ2-1; the match to TRBD2 covers 11 bases. V lost 6 bases and J lost 6; bases outside the gene matches: 7. Germline V gene data show CDR1 as MRHNA and CDR2 as SNTAGT. This CDR3 comprises 15 residues. The chain's CDR3 is CASSPKTSGANEQFF. CDR3 DNA: TGTGCCAGCAGCCCAAAGACTAGCGGGGCCAATGAGCAGTTCTTC.

This chain's CDR3 is CASTPSAGGDSPLHF. CDR3 nucleotides: TGTGCCAGCACCCCATCGGCGGGGGGCGATTCACCCCTCCACTTT. The J gene is TRBJ1-6, the V gene TRBV6-5; D might be TRBD1 (6 bases). This CDR3 contains 15 residues. Germline V lookup: CDR1 MNHEY, CDR2 SVGAGI. V was pared by 7 bases and J by 8 bases, with 18 bases between.

V and J are TRBV5-6 and TRBJ2-7, with 13 bases identical to TRBD2. Germline V lookup: CDR1 SGHDT, CDR2 YYEEEE. The V and J ends lost 4 bases and 4 bases, in that order; junction bases with no gene match: 8. This CDR3 has 16 amino acids. Here the CDR3 DNA reads TGTGCCAGCAGCCCCGGGACTAGCGGGGCCATTTACGAGCAGTACTTC. It yields the protein CASSPGTSGAIYEQYF.

V usage is TRBV5-1 and J usage is TRBJ1-4; 7 bases agree with TRBD1. The CDR3 spans 16 residues. Germline lookup yields CDR1 SGHRS and CDR2 YFSETQ. V shed 4 bases, J shed 2 bases, and the junction held 8 bases outside the gene matches. The CDR3 region has the DNA TGCGCCAGCAGCCCAATGCTGGGACAGACTAATGAAAAACTGTTTTTT. It is translated as CASSPMLGQTNEKLFF.

The genes are TRBV7-9 and TRBJ1-4; tentatively, D is TRBD1 (6 bases). The CDR3 is 15 amino acids. The germline gives CDR1 SEHNR, CDR2 FQNEAQ (reference sequence). The V and J ends lost 5 bases and 4 bases respectively, with 14 bases between them. CDR3 loop: CASSQTGSINEKLFF. The DNA of the CDR3 is TGTGCCAGCAGCCAAACAGGGTCGATTAATGAAAAACTGTTTTTT.

This chain connects TRBV4-1 to TRBJ2-3; D unresolved. Germline assignment: CDR1 MGHRA and CDR2 YSYEKL. Trimming removed 0 bases from V and 10 bases from J, with 11 bases in between. The CDR3 loop spans 13 amino acids. CDR3 sequence (DNA): TGCGCCAGCAGCCAAGAGACCGCACGGGCGCAGTATTTT. Translating gives CASSQETARAQYF.

The chain employs TRBV6-1 and TRBJ2-3, with 9 bases fitting TRBD1. V lost 8 bases and J lost 2; bases outside the gene matches: 11. CDR1 MNHNS and CDR2 SASEGT come from the germline V gene. The CDR3 loop spans 16 amino acids. CDR3 amino acids: CASGEGTGTNTDTQYF. CDR3 nucleotides: TGTGCCAGCGGGGAAGGGACAGGGACCAACACAGATACGCAGTATTTT.

The rearrangement uses TRBV10-3 and TRBJ1-2; weak D call: TRBD1 (6 bases). Germline CDR1 and CDR2: ENHRY and SYGVKD. The V end was cut by 9 bases, the J end by 2 bases, with 13 bases between. The CDR3 runs 13 residues. The CDR3 bases are TGTGCCATACAGGGACGTGTAAACTATGGCTACACCTTC. It is translated as CAIQGRVNYGYTF.

The rearrangement uses TRBV19 and TRBJ2-3, with 8 bases aligning to TRBD2. From germline, CDR1 is LNHDA and CDR2 SQIVND (reference sequence). The CDR3 covers 15 residues. With 6 bases clipped from V and 2 bases from J, the junction kept 7 bases outside the gene matches. The DNA of the CDR3 is TGTGCCAGTAGGAAGCGGGGGTACTCCACAGATACGCAGTATTTT. It yields the protein CASRKRGYSTDTQYF.

The chain is built from TRBV5-1 and TRBJ1-1; D is unclear. This CDR3 is built from 13 residues. Deletions cut 0 bases from V and 6 bases from J, with 9 bases between. CDR1 and CDR2 (germline): SGHRS, YFSETQ. CDR3 sequence: CASSLAFQAEAFF. The DNA of the CDR3 is TGCGCCAGCAGCTTGGCTTTCCAGGCTGAAGCTTTCTTT.

V gene TRBV4-1 combines with J gene TRBJ1-2; tentative D call: TRBD1 (5 bases). The CDR3 sequence is 15 residues long. Looked up from germline, CDR1 is MGHRA and CDR2 is YSYEKL. The V and J ends lost 1 base and 7 bases respectively, with 16 bases between them. CDR3 DNA sequence: TGCGCCAGCAGCCAAGCATTCAGGGTGGATGGTGGCTACACCTTC. It encodes CASSQAFRVDGGYTF.

The chain carries TRBV9 and TRBJ1-2, with 7 bases matching TRBD1. The CDR3 is 13 residues long. CDR1 is SGDLS, CDR2 YYNGEE, per germline. V shed 5 bases and J 4 bases; nucleotides not matched to a gene: 5. The CDR3 protein is CASRAGTAYGYTF. DNA for the CDR3: TGTGCCAGCAGAGCCGGGACAGCCTATGGCTACACCTTC.

V and J are TRBV20-1 and TRBJ2-7; D remains unclear. The germline gives CDR1 DFQATT, CDR2 SNEGSKA (reference sequence). The CDR3 consists of 11 residues. Trimming cost V 5 bases and J 6 bases, with 11 bases left between them. CDR3 sequence: CSARTTTEQYF. The CDR3 DNA reads as TGCAGTGCTCGAACAACCACCGAGCAGTACTTC.

This clone appeared once. V usage is TRBV6-5 and J usage is TRBJ2-3; no firm D call. The V and J ends lost 3 bases and 2 bases respectively, with 6 bases between them. CDR1 is MNHEY and CDR2 is SVGAGI in the germline V gene. The length of the CDR3 is 13 residues. The CDR3 DNA follows: TGTGCCAGCAGTTATCAGTACACAGATACGCAGTATTTT. It specifies CASSYQYTDTQYF.

The count of this clone is one. Written as DNA, the CDR3 is TGCGCCAGCAGCTTGGGGGACAGGGATGCTGGCTACACCTTC. It yields the protein CASSLGDRDAGYTF. The chain uses TRBV5-1 and TRBJ1-2; 9 nucleotides line up with TRBD1. Trimming cost V 0 bases and J 7 bases; bases outside gene matches: 4. In germline, CDR1 is SGHRS, CDR2 YFSETQ. This CDR3 region has 14 residues.

This chain connects TRBV6-4 to TRBJ2-1; 11 bases are shared with TRBD2. The CDR3 totals 16 residues. The V gene's germline CDR1 is MRHNA and CDR2 SNTAGT. V gave up 5 bases and J gave up 6 bases; unmatched junction bases: 9. CDR3 DNA sequence: TGTGCCAGCAGTCTAAATAGCGGGGGGGCCTCCAATGAGCAGTTCTTC. Its protein is CASSLNSGGASNEQFF.